This T cell receptor beta chain was captured in a study of cytomegalovirus exposure and HLA in healthy donors. It was with 60 Vbeta and 13 Jbeta primers that the PCR ran. Only in-frame clones appear in the TCRdb table, and some are missing; sequencing was by immunoSEQ multiplex PCR. The sample consists of around 280,000 clones, about 90% of them appearing once. With respect to this clone: Its antigen is as yet unknown.

General study findings and limits: CMV antigen specificity was confirmed in vitro for a few CMV-associated chains. With high specificity and sensitivity, the classifier reportedly diagnosed cytomegalovirus status. CMV serostatus was the sole immune exposure information available.

The receptor was derived from a woman aged 18-29 years in good health and CMV-seronegative. The material sequenced was PBMCs.

CDR3 in amino acids: CASSPPGQGAYEQYF. The CDR3 bases are TGTGCCAGCTCACCCCCGGGACAGGGGGCCTACGAGCAGTACTTC. V and J are TRBV18 and TRBJ2-7, with 11 bases matching TRBD1. In germline, CDR1 is KGHSH, CDR2 LQKENI. J gave up 2 bases and V 3 bases, and 3 bases lay outside the gene matches. There are 15 residues in the CDR3.